This T cell receptor (beta chain) was documented in a study of regulatory T cells in long-lasting Graves disease. Time point here: newly diagnosed GD, antithyroid drugs for less than 3 months. Generation of the TCR library employed RNA extracted from PBMCs. To make TCR beta libraries, researchers used iRepertoire HTBI primers and Arm-PCR of CDR3 regions. TCRdb recomputed calls from the multiplex PCR reads with MiXCR, one row per CDR3 protein. The sample records 350,000 to 450,000 distinct CDR3 sequences, over 12% being singletons. In this sample, this clonotype turned up many times. This sample also belongs to another study, concerning T cells in Graves' hyperthyroidism and ophthalmopathy. That study reports: Reasons for excluding patients were uncontrolled infection, other autoimmune disease, pregnancy or lactation. HTBI primers were used for first-round RT-PCR of the TCR CDR3.

The source material was peripheral blood mononuclear cells (PBMCs), sampled at new diagnosis, from a patient treated with antithyroid drugs. The sequence was obtained from a woman in her forties with Graves disease.

The CDR3 nucleotides read TGTGCCAGCAGGGGGGATACTGGCACAGATACGCAGTATTTT. This translates into CASRGDTGTDTQYF. The V call is TRBV2, the J call TRBJ2-3, with D perhaps matching TRBD1 or TRBD2 (5 bases each). The germline V gene has CDR1 SNHLY and CDR2 FYNNEI. V lost 6 bases and J 1 base, leaving 11 bases between the germline ends. This CDR3 is 14 amino acids long.